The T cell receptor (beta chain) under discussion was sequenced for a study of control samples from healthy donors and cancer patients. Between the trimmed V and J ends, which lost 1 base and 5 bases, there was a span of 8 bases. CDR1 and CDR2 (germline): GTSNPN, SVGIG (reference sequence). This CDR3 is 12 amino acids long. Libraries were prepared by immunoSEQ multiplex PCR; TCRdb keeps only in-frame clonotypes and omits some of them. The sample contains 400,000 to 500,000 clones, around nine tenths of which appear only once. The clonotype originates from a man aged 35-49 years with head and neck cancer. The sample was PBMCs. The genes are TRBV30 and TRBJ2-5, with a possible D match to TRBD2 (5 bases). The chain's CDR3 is CAWSGSGETQYF. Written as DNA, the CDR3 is TGTGCCTGGAGTGGCTCGGGGGAGACCCAGTACTTC.